This T cell receptor beta chain was captured in a study of blood T cell repertoires in COVID-19. Overall study: Samples taken during acute and convalescent COVID-19 were collected in the United States, Italy and Spain.

Repertoires were generated with immunoSEQ multiplex PCR, while TCRdb's copy carries only in-frame clones and drops some. Counted here are some 150,000 clones, approximately 86% occurring once; the ten biggest clones make up around 3.9%. CDR1 is SGDLS, CDR2 YYNGEE, per germline. Deletions cut 3 bases from V and 5 bases from J, with 12 bases between. This CDR3 comprises 15 residues. The sample taken for sequencing was peripheral blood. The chain is built from TRBV9 and TRBJ1-6, with D perhaps TRBD1 (6 bases). This TCR was sampled from a woman aged 60 to 75 who had recovered from COVID-19. The CDR3 is CASSASRQDNSPLHF. The CDR3 coding sequence is TGTGCCAGCAGCGCATCTCGACAGGATAATTCACCCCTCCACTTT.